One sample yielded the 2 T cell receptor beta chains listed below, sequenced in a study of blood T cell repertoires in COVID-19. Here immunoSEQ multiplex PCR was the method, and the copy in TCRdb shows in-frame clones only, minus some. The top ten hold around 24% of the sample, which has over 85,000 clones, approximately 72% seen once. Sequencing was carried out using peripheral blood. Source of these receptors: a man between 65 and 85 years old with acute or convalescent COVID-19.

This clone appeared once. The chain combines TRBV28 with TRBJ1-5; TRBD1 might be the D (5 bases). V shed 5 bases and J shed 6 bases, with 11 bases lying between them. In germline, CDR1 is MDHEN, CDR2 SYDVKM. CDR3 size: 13 residues. CDR3 DNA: TGTGCCAGCAGTCTGCAGGGCCCTCAGCCCCAGCATTTT. Its translation is CASSLQGPQPQHF.

This chain uses TRBV29-1 with TRBJ2-1, with D unclear. Trimming left V 5 bases short and J 5 bases short, with 19 bases between. This CDR3 is 15 amino acids long. The germline gives CDR1 SQVTM, CDR2 ANQGSEA. The CDR3 region is CSVYVLNRLNNEQFF. CDR3 nucleotide sequence: TGCAGCGTTTACGTCTTGAACAGATTAAACAATGAGCAGTTCTTC.